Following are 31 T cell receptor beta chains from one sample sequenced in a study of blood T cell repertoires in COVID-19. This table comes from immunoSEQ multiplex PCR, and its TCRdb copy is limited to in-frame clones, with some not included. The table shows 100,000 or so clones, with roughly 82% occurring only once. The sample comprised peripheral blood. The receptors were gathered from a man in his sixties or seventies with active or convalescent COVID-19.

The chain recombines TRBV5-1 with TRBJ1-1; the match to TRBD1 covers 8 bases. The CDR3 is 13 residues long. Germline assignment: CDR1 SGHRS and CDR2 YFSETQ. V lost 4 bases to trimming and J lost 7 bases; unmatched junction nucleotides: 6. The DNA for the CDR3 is TGCGCCAGCAGCCTACAAGACAGGGGTGAAGCTTTCTTT. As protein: CASSLQDRGEAFF.

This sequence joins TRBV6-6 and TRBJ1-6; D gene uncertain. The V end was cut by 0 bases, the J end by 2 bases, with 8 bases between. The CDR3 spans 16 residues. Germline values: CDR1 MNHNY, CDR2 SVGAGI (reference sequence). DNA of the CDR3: TGTGCCAGCAGTTACTCTAAGAGCGCCTATAATTCACCCCTCCACTTT. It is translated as CASSYSKSAYNSPLHF.

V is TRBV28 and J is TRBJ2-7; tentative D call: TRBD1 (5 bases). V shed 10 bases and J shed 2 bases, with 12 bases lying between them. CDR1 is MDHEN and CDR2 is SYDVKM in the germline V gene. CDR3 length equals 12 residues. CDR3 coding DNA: TGTGCCACCCGTGACAGAGCCTACGAGCAGTACTTC. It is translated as CATRDRAYEQYF.

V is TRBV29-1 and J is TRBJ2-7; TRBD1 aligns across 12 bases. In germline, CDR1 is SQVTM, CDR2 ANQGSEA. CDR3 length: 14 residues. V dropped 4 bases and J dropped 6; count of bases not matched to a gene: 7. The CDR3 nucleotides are TGCAGCGTTGTGGCCGGGACAGGGGGCCCCGAGCAGTACTTC. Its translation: CSVVAGTGGPEQYF.

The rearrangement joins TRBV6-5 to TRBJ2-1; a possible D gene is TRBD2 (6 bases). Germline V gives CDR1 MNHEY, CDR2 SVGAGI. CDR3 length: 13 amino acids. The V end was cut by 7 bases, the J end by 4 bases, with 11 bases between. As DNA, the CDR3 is TGTGCCAGCAAAACTAGCCGGTACAATGAGCAGTTCTTC. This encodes CASKTSRYNEQFF.

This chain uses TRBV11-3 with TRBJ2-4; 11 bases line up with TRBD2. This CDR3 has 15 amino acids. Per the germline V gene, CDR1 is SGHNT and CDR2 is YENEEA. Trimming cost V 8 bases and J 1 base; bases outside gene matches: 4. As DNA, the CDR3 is TGTGCCAGCTGGCCTAGCGGGGGGGCCAAAAACATTCAGTACTTC. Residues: CASWPSGGAKNIQYF.

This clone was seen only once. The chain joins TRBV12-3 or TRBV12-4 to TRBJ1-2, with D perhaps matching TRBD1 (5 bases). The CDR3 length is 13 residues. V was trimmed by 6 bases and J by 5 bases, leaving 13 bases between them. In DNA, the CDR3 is TGTGCCAGCAGAACAGGACCCACTTATGGCTACACCTTC. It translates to CASRTGPTYGYTF.

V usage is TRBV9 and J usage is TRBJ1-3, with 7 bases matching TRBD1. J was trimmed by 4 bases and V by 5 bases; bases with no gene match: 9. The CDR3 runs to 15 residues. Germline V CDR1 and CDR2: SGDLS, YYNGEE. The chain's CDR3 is CASSDQTGSGNTIYF. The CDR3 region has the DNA TGTGCCAGCAGTGACCAGACAGGGTCGGGAAACACCATATATTTT.

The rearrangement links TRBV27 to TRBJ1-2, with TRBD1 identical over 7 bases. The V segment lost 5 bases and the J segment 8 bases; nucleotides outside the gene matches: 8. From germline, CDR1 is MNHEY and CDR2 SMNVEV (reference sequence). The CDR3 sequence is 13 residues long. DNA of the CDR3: TGTGCCAGCAGTCCGACAGGGTGGACGGGCTACACCTTC. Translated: CASSPTGWTGYTF.

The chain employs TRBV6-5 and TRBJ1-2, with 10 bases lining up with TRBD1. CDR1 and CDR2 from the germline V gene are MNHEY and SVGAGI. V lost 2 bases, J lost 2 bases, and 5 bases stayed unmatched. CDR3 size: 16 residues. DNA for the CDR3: TGTGCCAGCAGTTACCACTGGACAGGGGGGAACTATGGCTACACCTTC. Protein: CASSYHWTGGNYGYTF.

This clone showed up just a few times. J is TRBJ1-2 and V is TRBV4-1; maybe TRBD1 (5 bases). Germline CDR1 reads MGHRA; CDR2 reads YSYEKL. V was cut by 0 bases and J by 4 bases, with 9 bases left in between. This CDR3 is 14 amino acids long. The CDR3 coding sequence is TGCGCCAGCAGCCAAGAAGGGGCAGTCTATGGCTACACCTTC. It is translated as CASSQEGAVYGYTF.

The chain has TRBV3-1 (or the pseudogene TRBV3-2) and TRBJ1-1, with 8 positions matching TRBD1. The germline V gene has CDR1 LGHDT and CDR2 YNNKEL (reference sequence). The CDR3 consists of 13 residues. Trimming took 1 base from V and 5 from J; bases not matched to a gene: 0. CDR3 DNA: TGTGCCAGCAGCCAAGGGACAGGGACTGAAGCTTTCTTT. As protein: CASSQGTGTEAFF.

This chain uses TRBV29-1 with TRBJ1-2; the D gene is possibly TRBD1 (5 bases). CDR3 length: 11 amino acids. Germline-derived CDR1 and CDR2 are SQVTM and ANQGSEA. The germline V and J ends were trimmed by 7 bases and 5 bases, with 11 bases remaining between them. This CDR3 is CSDVDNYGYTF. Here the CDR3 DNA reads TGCAGCGACGTGGACAATTATGGCTACACCTTC.

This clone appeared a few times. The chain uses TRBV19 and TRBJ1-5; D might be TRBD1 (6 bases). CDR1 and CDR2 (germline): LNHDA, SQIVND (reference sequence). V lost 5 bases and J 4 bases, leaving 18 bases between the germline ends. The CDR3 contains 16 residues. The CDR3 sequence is CASSVNQGLGNQPQHF. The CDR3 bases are TGTGCCAGTAGTGTGAATCAGGGGTTGGGAAATCAGCCCCAGCATTTT.

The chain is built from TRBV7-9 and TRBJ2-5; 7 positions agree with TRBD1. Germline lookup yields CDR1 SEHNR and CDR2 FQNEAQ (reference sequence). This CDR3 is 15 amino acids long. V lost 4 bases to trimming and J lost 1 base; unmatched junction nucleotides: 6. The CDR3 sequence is CASSSPHRGQETQYF. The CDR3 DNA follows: TGTGCCAGCAGCTCGCCTCACAGGGGCCAAGAGACCCAGTACTTC.

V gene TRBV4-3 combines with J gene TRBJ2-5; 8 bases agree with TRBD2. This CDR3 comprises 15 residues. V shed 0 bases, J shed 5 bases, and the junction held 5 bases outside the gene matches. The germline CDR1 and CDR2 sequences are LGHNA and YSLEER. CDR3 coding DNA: TGCGCCAGCAGCCAAGATCGGGGGGGCCCTGAGACCCAGTACTTC. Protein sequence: CASSQDRGGPETQYF.

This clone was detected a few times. The CDR3 coding sequence is TGTGCCAGCAGCGGACAGGGGAACACCATATATTTT. The encoded protein is CASSGQGNTIYF. The chain links TRBV28 to TRBJ1-3; TRBD1 aligns across 9 bases. Germline V gene sequence: CDR1 MDHEN, CDR2 SYDVKM. The trim removed 6 bases at V and 7 bases at J, leaving 1 base unmatched. This CDR3 spans 12 amino acids.

Here the CDR3 DNA reads TGTGCCAGCAGCTCAGGGACAGGGAGAGGGGAAAAACTGTTTTTT. Its protein is CASSSGTGRGEKLFF. V and J are TRBV11-2 and TRBJ1-4; 9 nucleotides align to TRBD1. Trimming at V came to 4 bases and at J to 8 bases, leaving 8 bases not matched to a gene. Germline assignment: CDR1 SGHAT and CDR2 FQNNGV. The CDR3 length is 15 residues.

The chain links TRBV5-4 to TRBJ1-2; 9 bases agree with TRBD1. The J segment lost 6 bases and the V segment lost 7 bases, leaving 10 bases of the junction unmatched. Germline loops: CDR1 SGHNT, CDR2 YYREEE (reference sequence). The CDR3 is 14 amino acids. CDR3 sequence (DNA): TGTGCCAGCGGTAGGGACAGGGAGGCTCATGGCTACACCTTC. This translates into CASGRDREAHGYTF.

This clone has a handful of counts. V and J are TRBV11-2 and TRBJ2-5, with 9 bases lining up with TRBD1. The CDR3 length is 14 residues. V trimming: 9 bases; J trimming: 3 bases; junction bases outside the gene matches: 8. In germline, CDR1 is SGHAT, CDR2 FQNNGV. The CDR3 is CASSRDRAKETQYF. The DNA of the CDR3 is TGTGCCAGTTCTCGGGACAGGGCTAAAGAGACCCAGTACTTC.

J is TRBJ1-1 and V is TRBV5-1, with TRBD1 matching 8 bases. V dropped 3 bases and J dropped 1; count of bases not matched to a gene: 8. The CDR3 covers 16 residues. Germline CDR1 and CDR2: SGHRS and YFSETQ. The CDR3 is CASSSRTGGQNTEAFF. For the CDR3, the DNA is TGCGCCAGCAGCTCTCGTACAGGGGGACAGAACACTGAAGCTTTCTTT.

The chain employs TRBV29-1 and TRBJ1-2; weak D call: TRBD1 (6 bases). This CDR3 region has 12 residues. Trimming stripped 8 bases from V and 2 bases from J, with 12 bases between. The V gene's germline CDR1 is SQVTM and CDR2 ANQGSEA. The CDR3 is CSFRQANYGYTF. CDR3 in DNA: TGCAGCTTCCGACAGGCGAACTATGGCTACACCTTC.

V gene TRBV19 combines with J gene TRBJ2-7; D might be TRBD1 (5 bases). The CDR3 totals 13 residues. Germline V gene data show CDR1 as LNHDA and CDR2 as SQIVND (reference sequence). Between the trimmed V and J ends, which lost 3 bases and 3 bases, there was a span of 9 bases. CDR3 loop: CASSMTAHYEQYF. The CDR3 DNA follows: TGTGCCAGTAGTATGACAGCCCACTACGAGCAGTACTTC.

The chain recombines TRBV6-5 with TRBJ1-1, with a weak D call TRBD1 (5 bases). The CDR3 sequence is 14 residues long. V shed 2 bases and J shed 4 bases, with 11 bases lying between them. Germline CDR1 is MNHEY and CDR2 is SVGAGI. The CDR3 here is CASSYRGPSTEAFF. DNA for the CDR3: TGTGCCAGCAGTTACAGGGGTCCCAGCACTGAAGCTTTCTTT.

In DNA form, the CDR3 reads TGCGCCAGCAGCCAAGTTGGTGGGCTGGATGAGCAGTTCTTC. Protein: CASSQVGGLDEQFF. V and J are TRBV4-3 and TRBJ2-1; D is unresolved. Per the germline V gene, CDR1 is LGHNA and CDR2 is YSLEER. The CDR3 covers 14 residues. V dropped 1 base and J dropped 8 bases, with 12 bases sitting between them.

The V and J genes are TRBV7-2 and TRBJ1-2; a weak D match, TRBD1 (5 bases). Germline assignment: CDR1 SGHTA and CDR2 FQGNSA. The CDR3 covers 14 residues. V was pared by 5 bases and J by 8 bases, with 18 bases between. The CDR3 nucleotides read TGTGCCAGCAGCAGACCCGGGACTCTCAGGGGCTACACCTTC. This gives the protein CASSRPGTLRGYTF.

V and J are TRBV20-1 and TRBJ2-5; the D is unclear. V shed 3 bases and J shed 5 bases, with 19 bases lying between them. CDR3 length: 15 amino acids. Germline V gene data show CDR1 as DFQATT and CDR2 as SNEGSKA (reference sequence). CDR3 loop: CSASSPEYPTETQYF. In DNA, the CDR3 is TGCAGTGCTAGTTCCCCCGAGTATCCTACGGAGACCCAGTACTTC.

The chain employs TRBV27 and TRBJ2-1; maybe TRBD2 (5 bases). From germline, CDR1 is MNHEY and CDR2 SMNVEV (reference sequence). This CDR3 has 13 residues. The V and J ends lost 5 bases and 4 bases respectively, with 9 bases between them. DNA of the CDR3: TGTGCCAGCAGTCGGAGCGGATACAATGAGCAGTTCTTC. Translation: CASSRSGYNEQFF.

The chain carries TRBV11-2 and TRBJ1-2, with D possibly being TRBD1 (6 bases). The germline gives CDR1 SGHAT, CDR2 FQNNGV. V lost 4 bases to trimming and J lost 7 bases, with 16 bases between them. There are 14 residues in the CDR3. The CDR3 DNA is TGTGCCAGCAGCTCACAGGGTTTTCTGTCTGGCTACACCTTC. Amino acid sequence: CASSSQGFLSGYTF. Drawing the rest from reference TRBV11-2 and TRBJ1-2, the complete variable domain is EAGVAQSPRYKIIEKRQSVAFWCNPISGHATLYWYQQILGQGPKLLIQFQNNGVVDDSQLPKDRFSAERLKGVDSTLKIQPAKLEDSAVYLCASSSQGFLSGYTFGSGTRLTVV.

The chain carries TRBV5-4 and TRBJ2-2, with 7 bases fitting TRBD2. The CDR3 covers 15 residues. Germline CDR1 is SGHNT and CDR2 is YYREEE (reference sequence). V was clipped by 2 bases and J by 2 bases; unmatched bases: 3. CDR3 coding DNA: TGTGCCAGCAGCTTTAGCGGGTTTAACACCGGGGAGCTGTTTTTT. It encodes CASSFSGFNTGELFF.

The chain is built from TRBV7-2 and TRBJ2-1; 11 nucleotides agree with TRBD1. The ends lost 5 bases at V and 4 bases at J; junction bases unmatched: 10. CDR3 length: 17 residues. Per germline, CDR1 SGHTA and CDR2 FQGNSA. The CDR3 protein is CASSIRPGTGGYNEQFF. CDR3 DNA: TGTGCCAGCAGCATTCGCCCCGGGACAGGGGGTTACAATGAGCAGTTCTTC.